The 25 T cell receptor beta chains in this list originate from one sample, sequenced in a study of cytomegalovirus exposure and HLA in healthy donors. The PCR used 60 Vbeta and 13 Jbeta primers. Assay: immunoSEQ multiplex PCR; the TCRdb copy retains only in-frame clones and omits some. This sample has over 150,000 clones, with about four fifths found just once. Sequencing used PBMCs. These receptor sequences come from a boy aged 2 to 10 in good health and CMV-seronegative.

The genes are TRBV18 and TRBJ1-5; D gene unclear. CDR1 is KGHSH and CDR2 is LQKENI in the germline V gene. This CDR3 has 15 amino acids. V lost 1 base, J lost 0 bases, and 7 bases lay in between. The CDR3 DNA sequence: TGTGCCAGCTCACCACAGAGCAATAGCAATCAGCCCCAGCATTTT. It codes for CASSPQSNSNQPQHF.

This sequence joins TRBV9 and TRBJ1-1; D is perhaps TRBD1 (5 bases). The CDR3 spans 15 residues. Trimming removed 0 bases at V and 3 bases at J, with 12 bases between. The germline V gene has CDR1 SGDLS and CDR2 YYNGEE. The CDR3: CASSVDEGADTEAFF. CDR3 in DNA: TGTGCCAGCAGCGTAGACGAAGGGGCGGACACTGAAGCTTTCTTT.

In its sample, this clone was seen a few times. The rearrangement joins TRBV7-7 to TRBJ1-2, with D possibly being TRBD1 (6 bases). Germline lookup yields CDR1 SSHAT and CDR2 FNYEAQ (reference sequence). V was pared by 3 bases and J by 7 bases, with 18 bases between. The CDR3 is 15 amino acids. CDR3 nucleotides: TGTGCCAGCAGCTTCCGCCGAAACAGGGATTTTGGCTACACCTTC. Translating gives CASSFRRNRDFGYTF.

The chain combines TRBV6-5 with TRBJ2-1; 8 nucleotides match TRBD2. The germline V gene encodes CDR1 MNHEY and CDR2 SVGAGI. The CDR3 is 13 amino acids. Trimming removed 6 bases from V and 9 bases from J; junction bases left unmatched: 7. The CDR3 is CASSLGLAIEQFF. Here the CDR3 DNA reads TGTGCCAGCAGCCTCGGACTAGCTATTGAGCAGTTCTTC.

V and J are TRBV5-4 and TRBJ2-2; D is uncertain. Germline values: CDR1 SGHNT, CDR2 YYREEE (reference sequence). The length of the CDR3 is 12 residues. Trimming took off 3 bases at V and 5 bases at J, with 5 bases between the two ends. The CDR3 protein is CASSSLTGELFF. As DNA, the CDR3 is TGTGCCAGCAGCTCGTTAACCGGGGAGCTGTTTTTT.

The rearrangement links TRBV29-1 to TRBJ1-1; 7 bases map to TRBD1. This CDR3 is 14 amino acids long. Trimming cost V 4 bases and J 4 bases; bases outside gene matches: 9. Germline lookup yields CDR1 SQVTM and CDR2 ANQGSEA. The CDR3 DNA reads as TGCAGCGTTGGCGTTGACAGGGTGAGCACTGAAGCTTTCTTT. Protein product: CSVGVDRVSTEAFF.

The J gene is TRBJ1-2, the V gene TRBV7-9; 7 positions match TRBD1. CDR1 and CDR2 from the germline V gene are SEHNR and FQNEAQ (reference sequence). The ends lost 5 bases at V and 4 bases at J; junction bases unmatched: 4. CDR3 size: 13 residues. The CDR3 DNA sequence: TGTGCCAGCAGCCGACAGGGAACCTATGGCTACACCTTC. This gives the protein CASSRQGTYGYTF.

The rearrangement uses TRBV7-9 and TRBJ1-4; D is perhaps TRBD1 (5 bases). Trimming pared 2 bases from V and 8 bases from J, leaving 15 bases between. The CDR3 contains 15 residues. Germline lookup yields CDR1 SEHNR and CDR2 FQNEAQ (reference sequence). Here the CDR3 DNA reads TGTGCCAGCAGCTTACCGGACCCTGGGGGGGAAAAACTGTTTTTT. It codes for CASSLPDPGGEKLFF.

The gene calls are TRBV4-2 and TRBJ1-4, with TRBD1 matching over 7 bases. This CDR3 contains 15 residues. CDR1 LGHNA and CDR2 YNFKEQ come from the germline V gene. Unmatched junction bases numbered 10, after V lost 4 bases and J lost 8 bases. The CDR3 spells CASSLSGTEGEKLFF. CDR3 nucleotide sequence: TGTGCCAGCAGCCTTTCCGGGACAGAGGGCGAAAAACTGTTTTTT.

The gene calls are TRBV5-1 and TRBJ2-5, with 10 positions matching TRBD2. Germline V CDR1 and CDR2: SGHRS, YFSETQ. CDR3 length: 15 amino acids. Unmatched junction bases numbered 9, after V lost 5 bases and J lost 5 bases. The CDR3: CASSRLAGGYETQYF. DNA for the CDR3: TGCGCCAGCAGTAGGTTAGCGGGAGGTTATGAGACCCAGTACTTC. The complete variable domain, with remaining parts taken from reference TRBV5-1 and TRBJ2-5, reads KAGVTQTPRYLIKTRGQQVTLSCSPISGHRSVSWYQQTPGQGLQFLFEYFSETQRNKGNFPGRFSGRQFSNSRSEMNVSTLELGDSALYLCASSRLAGGYETQYFGPGTRLLVL.

The chain recombines TRBV18 with TRBJ1-5, with no clear D. V lost 2 bases and J lost 3, with 5 bases in between. Per germline, CDR1 KGHSH and CDR2 LQKENI. The CDR3 is made up of 13 amino acids. The CDR3 bases are TGTGCCAGCTCACCAGAGATCAATCAGCCCCAGCATTTT. It specifies CASSPEINQPQHF.

V and J are TRBV4-1 and TRBJ2-1; a weak D match, TRBD2 (6 bases). The CDR3 contains 17 residues. Germline loops: CDR1 MGHRA, CDR2 YSYEKL. The V gene lost 5 bases and the J gene lost 0 bases, with 17 bases spanning the gap. CDR3: CASSSRGGSGSYNEQFF. The CDR3 DNA sequence: TGCGCCAGCAGCTCCCGTGGGGGGAGTGGCTCCTACAATGAGCAGTTCTTC.

As to this clone: At one end, the junction sequence differs from germline, possibly due to a read error. The chain carries TRBV13 and TRBJ2-6; a weak D match, TRBD2 (6 bases). This CDR3 is 13 amino acids long. Germline-derived CDR1 and CDR2 are PRHDT and FYEKMQ (reference sequence). In DNA form, the CDR3 reads TGTGCCAGCAGCTTGGACGGGGGCAACGTCCTGACTTTC. It yields the protein CASSLDGGNVLTF.

V gene TRBV7-2 combines with J gene TRBJ2-3; D is perhaps TRBD2 (6 bases). CDR3 length: 16 residues. V was cut by 1 base and J by 1 base, with 12 bases left in between. Germline-derived CDR1 and CDR2 are SGHTA and FQGNSA. CDR3 sequence reads: CASSLGGGTGTDTQYF. DNA for the CDR3: TGTGCCAGCAGCTTAGGGGGCGGGACCGGCACAGATACGCAGTATTTT.

The chain recombines TRBV5-1 with TRBJ1-3; weak D call: TRBD1 (5 bases). CDR1 is SGHRS and CDR2 is YFSETQ in the germline V gene. The CDR3 sequence is 14 residues long. Trimming removed 2 bases at V and 4 bases at J, with 10 bases between. CDR3 protein: CASSLSTAGNTIYF. CDR3 coding DNA: TGCGCCAGCAGCTTATCGACAGCCGGAAACACCATATATTTT.

The rearrangement joins TRBV5-4 to TRBJ1-2, with TRBD1 as a possible D gene (5 bases). Germline V lookup: CDR1 SGHNT, CDR2 YYREEE (reference sequence). With 6 bases removed from V and 3 bases from J, the gap between germline ends came to 18 bases. CDR3 length: 15 amino acids. The chain's CDR3 is CASTLGGEIHYGYTF. CDR3 DNA: TGTGCCAGCACCCTTGGAGGGGAGATTCACTATGGCTACACCTTC. The entire variable domain, with the rest obtained from reference TRBV5-4 and TRBJ1-2, is as follows: ETGVTQSPTHLIKTRGQQVTLRCSSQSGHNTVSWYQQALGQGPQFIFQYYREEENGRGNFPPRFSGLQFPNYSSELNVNALELDDSALYLCASTLGGEIHYGYTFGSGTRLTVV.

V and J are TRBV6-5 and TRBJ1-5; D perhaps matches TRBD1 (5 bases). Per the germline V gene, CDR1 is MNHEY and CDR2 is SVGAGI. CDR3 length equals 13 residues. V was clipped by 5 bases and J by 1 base, with 6 bases between them. CDR3: CASSRQSNQPQHF. The DNA for the CDR3 is TGTGCCAGCAGTCGACAGAGCAATCAGCCCCAGCATTTT.

The chain couples TRBV27 to TRBJ2-3, with 11 bases fitting TRBD2. CDR3 length equals 14 residues. Trimming removed 5 bases from V and 6 bases from J; junction bases left unmatched: 4. Germline CDR1 reads MNHEY; CDR2 reads SMNVEV (reference sequence). Here the CDR3 reads CASSASGRMDTQYF. The CDR3 DNA reads TGTGCCAGCAGTGCTAGCGGGAGGATGGATACGCAGTATTTT.

The chain recombines TRBV15 with TRBJ2-1, with 9 bases matching TRBD2. This CDR3 is 15 amino acids long. V lost 5 bases, J lost 15 bases, and 17 bases stayed unmatched. Germline-derived CDR1 and CDR2 are LNHNV and YYDKDF (reference sequence). The CDR3 is CATSPRLAASPAAFF. The CDR3, as DNA: TGTGCCACCAGCCCCAGACTAGCGGCCTCCCCGGCGGCGTTCTTC.

This clone was observed a few times. The chain couples TRBV10-2 to TRBJ2-4; no clear D. Trimming removed 0 bases at V and 0 bases at J, with 6 bases between. Looked up from germline, CDR1 is WSHSY and CDR2 is SAAADI. The CDR3 runs 15 residues. The CDR3 bases are TGCGCCAGCAGTGAGTCCCCGTTAGCCAAAAACATTCAGTACTTC. Translation gives CASSESPLAKNIQYF.

This clone was seen only a few times. The chain has TRBV5-1 and TRBJ2-7, with D possibly TRBD1 on 6 matching bases. Germline loops: CDR1 SGHRS, CDR2 YFSETQ. The CDR3 is made up of 12 amino acids. V lost 2 bases, J lost 4 bases, and 7 bases lay in between. The chain's CDR3 is CASSLQGYEQYF. As DNA, the CDR3 is TGCGCCAGCAGCTTACAGGGATACGAGCAGTACTTC.

This clone was picked up a small number of times. The V and J genes are TRBV4-1 and TRBJ1-1, with TRBD1 as a possible D gene (6 bases). V gave up 1 base and J gave up 5 bases, with 14 bases separating them. Germline CDR1 MGHRA, CDR2 YSYEKL. The CDR3 runs 15 residues. The chain's CDR3 is CASSQVTGSRTEAFF. The DNA for the CDR3 is TGCGCCAGCAGCCAAGTTACAGGGAGTCGGACTGAAGCTTTCTTT.

This clone has just a few counts. The rearrangement uses TRBV5-6 and TRBJ1-1; D is perhaps TRBD1 (6 bases). In germline, CDR1 is SGHDT, CDR2 YYEEEE. V was clipped by 1 base and J by 1 base, with 14 bases between them. This CDR3 is 16 amino acids long. CDR3 amino acids: CASSLPTTGWNTEAFF. In DNA, the CDR3 is TGTGCCAGCAGCTTGCCAACGACAGGATGGAACACTGAAGCTTTCTTT.

V is TRBV14 and J is TRBJ2-1; 7 bases map to TRBD2. The CDR3 is made up of 14 amino acids. From germline, CDR1 is SGHDN and CDR2 FVKESK. Losses at the gene ends were 5 bases for V and 5 bases for J; bases not matched to a gene: 6. The CDR3 region has the DNA TGTGCCAGCAGCAGGCTAGCGGAGGACAATGAGCAGTTCTTC. Translating gives CASSRLAEDNEQFF.

This clone has only one observation. CDR3 bases: TGTGCCACCAGCAGAGCCCGGGATCTCACCGGGGAGCTGTTTTTT. It yields the protein CATSRARDLTGELFF. The chain combines TRBV15 with TRBJ2-2, with D possibly matching TRBD2 (5 bases). Trimming took off 1 base at V and 4 bases at J, with 10 bases between the two ends. CDR1 is LNHNV, CDR2 YYDKDF, per germline (reference sequence). The CDR3 is 15 amino acids. Based on the CDR3 plus reference TRBV15 and TRBJ2-2, the full variable domain is DAMVIQNPRYQVTQFGKPVTLSCSQTLNHNVMYWYQQKSSQAPKLLFHYYDKDFNNEADTPDNFQSRRPNTSFCFLDIRSPGLGDTAMYLCATSRARDLTGELFFGEGSRLTVL.